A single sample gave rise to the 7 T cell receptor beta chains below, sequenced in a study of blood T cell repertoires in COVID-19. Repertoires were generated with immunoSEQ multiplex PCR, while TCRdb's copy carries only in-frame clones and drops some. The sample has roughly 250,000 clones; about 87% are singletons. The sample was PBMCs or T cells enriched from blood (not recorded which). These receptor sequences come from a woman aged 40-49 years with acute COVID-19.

In DNA form, the CDR3 reads TGTGCCAGCAGCTTAGGTACAGGTCAGAGCTATGGCTACACCTTC. This gives the protein CASSLGTGQSYGYTF. The chain employs TRBV11-2 and TRBJ1-2; possible D gene TRBD1, 5 bases. The CDR3 runs to 15 residues. Germline V gives CDR1 SGHAT, CDR2 FQNNGV. V was clipped by 1 base and J by 4 bases, with 13 bases between them.

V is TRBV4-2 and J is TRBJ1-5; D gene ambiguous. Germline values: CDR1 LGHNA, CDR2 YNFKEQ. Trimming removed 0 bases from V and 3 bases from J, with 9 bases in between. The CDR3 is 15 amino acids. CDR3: CASSQDLRDNQPQHF. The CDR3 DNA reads TGTGCCAGCAGCCAAGATCTTCGGGACAATCAGCCCCAGCATTTT.

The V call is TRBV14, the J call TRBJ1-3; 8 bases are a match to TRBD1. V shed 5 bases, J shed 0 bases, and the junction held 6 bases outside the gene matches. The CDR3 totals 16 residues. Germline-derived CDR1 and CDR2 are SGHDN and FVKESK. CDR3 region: CASSWGQAFSGNTIYF. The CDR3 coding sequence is TGTGCCAGCAGCTGGGGACAGGCCTTCTCTGGAAACACCATATATTTT.

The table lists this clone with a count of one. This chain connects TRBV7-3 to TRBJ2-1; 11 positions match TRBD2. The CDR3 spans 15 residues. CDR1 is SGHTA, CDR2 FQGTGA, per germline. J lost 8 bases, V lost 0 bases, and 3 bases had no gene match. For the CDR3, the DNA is TGTGCCAGCAGCTTAACTAGCGGGAGGGCGGATGAGCAGTTCTTC. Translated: CASSLTSGRADEQFF. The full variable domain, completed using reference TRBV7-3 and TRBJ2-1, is GAGVSQTPSNKVTEKGKYVELRCDPISGHTALYWYRQSLGQGPEFLIYFQGTGAADDSGLPNDRFFAVRPEGSVSTLKIQRTERGDSAVYLCASSLTSGRADEQFFGPGTRLTVL.

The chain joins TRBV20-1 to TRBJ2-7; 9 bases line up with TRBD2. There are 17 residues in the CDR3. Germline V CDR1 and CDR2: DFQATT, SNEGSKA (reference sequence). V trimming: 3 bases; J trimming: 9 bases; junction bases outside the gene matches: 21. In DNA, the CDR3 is TGCAGTGCTAGTTTGCGGGGGGGAGCGGGGCATCACCCTGGGCAGTACTTC. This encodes CSASLRGGAGHHPGQYF.

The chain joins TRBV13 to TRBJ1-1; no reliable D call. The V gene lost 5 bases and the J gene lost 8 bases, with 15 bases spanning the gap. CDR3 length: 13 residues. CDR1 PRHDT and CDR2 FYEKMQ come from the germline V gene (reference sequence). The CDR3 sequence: CASSPHAGTEAFF. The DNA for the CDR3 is TGTGCCAGCAGCCCCCACGCCGGTACCGAAGCTTTCTTT.

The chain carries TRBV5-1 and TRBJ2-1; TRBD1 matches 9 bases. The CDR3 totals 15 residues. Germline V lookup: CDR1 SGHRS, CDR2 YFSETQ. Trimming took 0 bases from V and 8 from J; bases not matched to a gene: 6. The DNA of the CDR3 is TGCGCCAGCAGCTTGGGAAGGACAGGGGAGGATGAGCAGTTCTTC. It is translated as CASSLGRTGEDEQFF. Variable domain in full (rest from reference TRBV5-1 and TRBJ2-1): KAGVTQTPRYLIKTRGQQVTLSCSPISGHRSVSWYQQTPGQGLQFLFEYFSETQRNKGNFPGRFSGRQFSNSRSEMNVSTLELGDSALYLCASSLGRTGEDEQFFGPGTRLTVL.